This T cell receptor beta chain was profiled in a study of patients and donors after allogeneic stem cell transplantation. Trimming took off 2 bases at V and 4 bases at J, with 14 bases between the two ends. From germline, CDR1 is MNHEY and CDR2 SVGEGT. The CDR3 consists of 15 residues. TCRdb fed the RT-PCR reads into MiXCR, producing one record per CDR3 protein. The table shows approximately 200,000 distinct CDR3 sequences, with roughly 38% occurring only once. The J gene is TRBJ1-2, the V gene TRBV6-2 or TRBV6-3; D is uncertain. The source is a human donor who was either an allogeneic HSCT recipient or a stem cell or donor lymphocyte infusion donor (not recorded which). It is not recorded whose cells these are; they may come from a transplant donor. The sequenced sample consisted of blood, either unsorted or a sorted T cell fraction (not recorded which). The CDR3 bases are TGTGCCAGCAGTTACCGCAGGCCCACGGGCTATGGCTACACCTTC. This gives the protein CASSYRRPTGYGYTF.